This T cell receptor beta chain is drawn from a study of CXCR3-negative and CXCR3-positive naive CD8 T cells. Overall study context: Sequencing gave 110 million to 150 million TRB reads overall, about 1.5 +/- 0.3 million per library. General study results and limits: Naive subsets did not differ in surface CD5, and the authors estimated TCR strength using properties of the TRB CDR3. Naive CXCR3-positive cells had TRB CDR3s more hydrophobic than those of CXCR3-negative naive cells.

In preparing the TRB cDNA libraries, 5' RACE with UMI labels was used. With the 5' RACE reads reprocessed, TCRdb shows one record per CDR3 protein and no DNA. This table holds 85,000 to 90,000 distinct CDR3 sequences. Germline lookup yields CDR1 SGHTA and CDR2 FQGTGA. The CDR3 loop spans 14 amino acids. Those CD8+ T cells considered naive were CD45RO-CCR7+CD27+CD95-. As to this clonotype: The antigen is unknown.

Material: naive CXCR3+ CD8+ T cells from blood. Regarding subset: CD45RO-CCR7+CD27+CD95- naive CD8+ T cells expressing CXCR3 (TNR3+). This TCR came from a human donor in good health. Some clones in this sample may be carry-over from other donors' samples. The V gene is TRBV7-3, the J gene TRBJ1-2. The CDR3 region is CASRQASANYGYTF.